The clone carrying this T cell receptor (beta chain) was seen just once. The record originates from a study of blood T cell repertoires in COVID-19. Study at large: The United States, Italy and Spain were the sources of the acute and convalescent COVID-19 samples. T cells, B-cell-depleted T cells, or PBMCs provided the cDNA or gDNA that served as material.

J gave up 1 base and V 10 bases, and 6 bases lay outside the gene matches. There are 13 residues in the CDR3. CDR1 and CDR2 (germline): MNHEY, SVGAGI. How the authors handled the data: The authors estimated nucleated cell counts from reference gene primer amplification. Sequencing used immunoSEQ multiplex PCR; TCRdb keeps in-frame clones, though not all of them. From that table come the V and J calls and clone size; the DNA was used to work out D and trimming. The table records about 33,000 clones, 85% of them present only once. This TCR was recovered from a man at least 80 years old with active COVID-19. The material sequenced was peripheral blood. The chain uses TRBV6-5 and TRBJ1-1; 7 bases map to TRBD1. CDR3 DNA sequence: TGTGCCAACCGGACAGGTGGGAACACTGAAGCTTTCTTT. Translation: CANRTGGNTEAFF.